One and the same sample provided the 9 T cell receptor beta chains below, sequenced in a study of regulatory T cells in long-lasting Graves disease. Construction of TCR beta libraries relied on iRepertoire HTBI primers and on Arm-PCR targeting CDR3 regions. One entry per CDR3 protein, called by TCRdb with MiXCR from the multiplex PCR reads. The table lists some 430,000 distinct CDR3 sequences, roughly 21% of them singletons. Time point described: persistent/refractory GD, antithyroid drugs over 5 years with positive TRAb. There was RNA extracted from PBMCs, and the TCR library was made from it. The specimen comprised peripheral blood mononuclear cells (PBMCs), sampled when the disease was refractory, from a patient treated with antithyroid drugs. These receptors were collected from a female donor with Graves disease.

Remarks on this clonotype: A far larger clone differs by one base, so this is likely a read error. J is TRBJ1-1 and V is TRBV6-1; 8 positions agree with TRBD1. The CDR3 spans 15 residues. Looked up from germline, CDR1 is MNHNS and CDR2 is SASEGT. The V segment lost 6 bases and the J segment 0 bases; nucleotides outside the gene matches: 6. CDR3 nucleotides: TGTGCCAGCAGCGTGACAGGGGCGTTGAACACTGAAGCTTTCTTT. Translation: CASSVTGALNTEAFF.

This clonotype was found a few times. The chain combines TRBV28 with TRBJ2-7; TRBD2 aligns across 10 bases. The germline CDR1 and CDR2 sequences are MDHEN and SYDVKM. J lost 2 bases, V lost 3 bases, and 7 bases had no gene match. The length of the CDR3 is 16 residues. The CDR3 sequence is CASSLGTSGIPYEQYF. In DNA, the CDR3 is TGTGCCAGCAGTTTGGGAACTAGCGGGATCCCCTACGAGCAGTACTTC.

The CDR3 here is CASSLLLGTANYGYTF. Here the CDR3 DNA reads TGCGCCAGCAGCCTTCTGTTAGGGACAGCTAACTATGGCTACACCTTC. This rearrangement joins TRBV4-1 to TRBJ1-2; the match to TRBD1 covers 7 bases. Germline CDR1 is MGHRA and CDR2 is YSYEKL. The CDR3 has 16 residues. Trimming cost V 4 bases and J 0 bases; bases outside gene matches: 8.

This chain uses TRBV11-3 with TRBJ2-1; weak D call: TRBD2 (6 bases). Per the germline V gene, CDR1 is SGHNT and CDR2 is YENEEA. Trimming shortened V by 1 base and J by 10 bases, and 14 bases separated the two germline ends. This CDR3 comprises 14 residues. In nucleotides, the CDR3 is TGTGCCAGCAGCTTAGGCCCGGGGGACGGGGAGCAGTTCTTC. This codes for CASSLGPGDGEQFF.

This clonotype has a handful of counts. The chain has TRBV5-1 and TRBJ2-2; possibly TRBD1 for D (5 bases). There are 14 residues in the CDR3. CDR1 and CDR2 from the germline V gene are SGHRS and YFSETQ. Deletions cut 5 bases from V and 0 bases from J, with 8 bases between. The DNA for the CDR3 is TGCGCCAGCAGGTTACAGGCGAACACCGGGGAGCTGTTTTTT. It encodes CASRLQANTGELFF.

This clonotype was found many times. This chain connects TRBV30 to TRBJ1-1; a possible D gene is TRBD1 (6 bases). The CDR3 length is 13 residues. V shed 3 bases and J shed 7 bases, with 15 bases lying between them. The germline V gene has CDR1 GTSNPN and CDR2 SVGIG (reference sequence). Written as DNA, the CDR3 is TGTGCCTGGAGAGGGATAGTAGGGGGTGAAGCTTTCTTT. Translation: CAWRGIVGGEAFF.

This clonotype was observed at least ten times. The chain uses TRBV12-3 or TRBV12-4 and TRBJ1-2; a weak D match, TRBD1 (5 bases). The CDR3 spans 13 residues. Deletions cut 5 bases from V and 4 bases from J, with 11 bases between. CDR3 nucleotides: TGTGCCAGCAGTCGGGACGGTCGCTATGGCTACACCTTC. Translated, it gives CASSRDGRYGYTF.

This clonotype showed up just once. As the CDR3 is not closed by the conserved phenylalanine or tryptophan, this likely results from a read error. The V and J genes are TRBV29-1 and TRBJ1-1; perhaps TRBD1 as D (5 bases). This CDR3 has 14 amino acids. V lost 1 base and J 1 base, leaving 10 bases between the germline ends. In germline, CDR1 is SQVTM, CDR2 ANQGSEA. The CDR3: CSVEVQGRNTEAFS. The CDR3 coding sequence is TGCAGCGTTGAAGTCCAGGGTAGGAACACTGAAGCTTTCTCT.

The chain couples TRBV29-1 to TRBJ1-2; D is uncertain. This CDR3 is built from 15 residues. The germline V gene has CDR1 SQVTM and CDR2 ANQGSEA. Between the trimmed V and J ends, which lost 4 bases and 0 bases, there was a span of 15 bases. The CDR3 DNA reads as TGCAGCGTTGTCGACCTTAATGAGGCTAACTATGGCTACACCTTC. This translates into CSVVDLNEANYGYTF.